What follows are 20 T cell receptor beta chains derived from one specimen sequenced in a study of blood T cell repertoires in COVID-19. The method was immunoSEQ multiplex PCR; TCRdb's version includes in-frame clones alone and lacks a portion of them. This table holds about 170,000 clones, 88% found once. The sequenced sample was peripheral blood. These receptors all come from a man aged 60 to 69 with acute or convalescent COVID-19.

On this clone: The junction departs from germline at one end; a sequencing error may be responsible. V usage is TRBV6-4 and J usage is TRBJ2-1; 8 nucleotides match TRBD1. CDR3 length: 12 amino acids. CDR1 and CDR2 (germline): MRHNA, SNTAGT. CDR3: CASSDPGHRGVF. The CDR3 DNA follows: TGTGCCAGCAGTGACCCGGGACACAGGGGGGTCTTC.

The chain employs TRBV6-5 and TRBJ1-5; 10 positions match TRBD1. CDR1 and CDR2 (germline): MNHEY, SVGAGI. The CDR3 spans 14 residues. V trimming: 6 bases; J trimming: 6 bases; junction bases outside the gene matches: 5. CDR3 protein: CASRRGQGRQPQHF. DNA for the CDR3: TGTGCCAGCAGAAGGGGACAGGGGCGTCAGCCCCAGCATTTT.

The table lists this clone with a count of one. The chain uses TRBV11-2 and TRBJ2-7; possible D gene TRBD1, 6 bases. The V end lost 3 bases, the J end lost 2 bases, and 8 bases lay between the germline ends. This CDR3 comprises 13 residues. Germline CDR1 is SGHAT and CDR2 is FQNNGV. As DNA, the CDR3 is TGTGCCAGCAGCTTGGCAGGGGCCTACGAGCAGTACGTC. Translating it yields CASSLAGAYEQYV.

Points on this clone: This sample includes further DNA sequences coding for the same CDR3. This chain joins TRBV5-1 and TRBJ2-7; TRBD1 might be the D (5 bases). The CDR3 is made up of 14 amino acids. Trimming left V 1 base short and J 0 bases short, with 8 bases between. Germline V lookup: CDR1 SGHRS, CDR2 YFSETQ. The CDR3 loop is CASSLQGSSYEQYF. CDR3 bases: TGCGCCAGCAGCTTGCAGGGCAGCTCCTACGAGCAGTACTTC.

This clone was counted a few times. This sequence joins TRBV19 and TRBJ1-1; 7 bases are a match to TRBD1. CDR1 is LNHDA, CDR2 SQIVND, per germline (reference sequence). Trimming removed 7 bases from V and 5 bases from J; junction bases left unmatched: 7. The CDR3 length is 13 residues. The chain's CDR3 is CASKGGSSTEAFF. In nucleotides, the CDR3 is TGTGCCAGTAAAGGGGGCAGTTCGACTGAAGCTTTCTTT.

This clone was counted a single time. This chain links TRBV7-2 with TRBJ1-2; tentatively, D is TRBD1 (5 bases). The V end was cut by 4 bases, the J end by 4 bases, with 16 bases between. From germline, CDR1 is SGHTA and CDR2 FQGNSA. The CDR3 extends over 15 amino acids. The CDR3 region is CASSSPGPRGYGYTF. The CDR3 DNA reads as TGTGCCAGCAGCTCCCCGGGACCGCGGGGCTATGGCTACACCTTC. The full variable domain, rest sourced from reference TRBV7-2 and TRBJ1-2, is GAGVSQSPSNKVTEKGKDVELRCDPISGHTALYWYRQSLGQGLEFLIYFQGNSAPDKSGLPSDRFSAERTGGSVSTLTIQRTQQEDSAVYLCASSSPGPRGYGYTFGSGTRLTVV.

V is TRBV6-2 or TRBV6-3 and J is TRBJ1-2; tentatively, D is TRBD1 (6 bases). The V and J ends lost 1 base and 4 bases respectively, with 10 bases between them. There are 14 residues in the CDR3. Germline loops: CDR1 MNHEY, CDR2 SVGEGT. CDR3 region: CASSYYQGGYGYTF. The DNA of the CDR3 is TGTGCCAGCAGTTACTATCAAGGGGGCTATGGCTACACCTTC.

The chain uses TRBV7-2 and TRBJ2-7, with 7 positions matching TRBD1. The CDR3 is 13 amino acids. With 3 bases clipped from V and 5 bases from J, the junction kept 4 bases outside the gene matches. Germline values: CDR1 SGHTA, CDR2 FQGNSA. CDR3: CASSLDRTDEQYF. The DNA of the CDR3 is TGTGCCAGCAGCTTGGACAGGACGGACGAGCAGTACTTC. Complete variable domain (other parts from reference TRBV7-2 and TRBJ2-7): GAGVSQSPSNKVTEKGKDVELRCDPISGHTALYWYRQSLGQGLEFLIYFQGNSAPDKSGLPSDRFSAERTGGSVSTLTIQRTQQEDSAVYLCASSLDRTDEQYFGPGTRLTVT.

This clone was detected only a few times. This chain joins TRBV6-6 and TRBJ2-7, with D tentatively TRBD1 (5 bases). Germline CDR1 is MNHNY and CDR2 is SVGAGI (reference sequence). The germline V and J ends were trimmed by 6 bases and 3 bases, with 12 bases remaining between them. This CDR3 contains 13 residues. CDR3 DNA sequence: TGTGCCAGCAGAGAGACAGTGGGCTACGAGCAGTACTTC. Its translation: CASRETVGYEQYF.

This clone was seen a handful of times. This chain links TRBV4-3 with TRBJ2-7; 15 positions agree with TRBD2. Germline assignment: CDR1 LGHNA and CDR2 YSLEER. J lost 1 base, V lost 4 bases, and 5 bases had no gene match. The CDR3 is 17 residues long. CDR3 in amino acids: CASSPGLAGGLSYEQYF. The CDR3 DNA reads TGCGCCAGCAGCCCAGGACTAGCGGGAGGGTTGTCCTACGAGCAGTACTTC.

The rearrangement links TRBV4-2 to TRBJ2-7, with a weak D call TRBD1 (5 bases). CDR1 and CDR2 from the germline V gene are LGHNA and YNFKEQ. This CDR3 comprises 18 residues. Between the trimmed V and J ends, which lost 0 bases and 3 bases, there was a span of 21 bases. In DNA, the CDR3 is TGTGCCAGCAGCCAAGATGGCCCCTGGGTAGGGGAAGTCTACGAGCAGTACTTC. It codes for CASSQDGPWVGEVYEQYF.

The genes are TRBV5-6 and TRBJ1-4; 8 nucleotides align to TRBD1. The germline V gene has CDR1 SGHDT and CDR2 YYEEEE. The CDR3 is 16 amino acids. Germline trimming cut 4 bases from V and 3 bases from J; bases unmatched to any gene: 8. The CDR3 sequence is CASSRKTGGANEKLFF. For the CDR3, the DNA is TGTGCCAGCAGCAGGAAAACAGGGGGAGCTAATGAAAAACTGTTTTTT.

The chain is built from TRBV19 and TRBJ1-5, with 8 bases aligning to TRBD1. This CDR3 contains 15 residues. With 2 bases clipped from V and 4 bases from J, the junction kept 4 bases outside the gene matches. CDR1 and CDR2 from the germline V gene are LNHDA and SQIVND (reference sequence). CDR3 residues: CASSITRTGNQPQHF. CDR3 coding DNA: TGTGCCAGTAGTATAACCCGGACAGGGAATCAGCCCCAGCATTTT.

This clone has just a few counts. This chain links TRBV6-2 or TRBV6-3 with TRBJ2-7, with a tentative D call TRBD1 (6 bases). V gave up 6 bases and J gave up 7 bases, with 28 bases separating them. Germline-derived CDR1 and CDR2 are MNHEY and SVGEGT. The CDR3 is made up of 17 amino acids. The CDR3: CASSSVRTGFGPGEQYV. In DNA, the CDR3 is TGTGCCAGCAGCTCTGTTCGAACAGGGTTTGGGCCGGGGGAGCAGTACGTC.

The chain recombines TRBV7-3 with TRBJ1-1, with 8 bases that match TRBD1. V lost 4 bases to trimming and J lost 4 bases; unmatched junction nucleotides: 5. This CDR3 has 14 residues. CDR1 is SGHTA and CDR2 is FQGTGA in the germline V gene. CDR3 region: CASSSPDRGTEAFF. As DNA, the CDR3 is TGTGCCAGCAGCTCCCCAGACAGGGGCACTGAAGCTTTCTTT.

A single count supports this clone. The chain couples TRBV29-1 to TRBJ1-5; D gene uncertain. CDR1 and CDR2 from the germline V gene are SQVTM and ANQGSEA. The CDR3 is 12 amino acids. Trimming stripped 6 bases from V and 0 bases from J, with 6 bases between. The DNA for the CDR3 is TGCAGCGTCTCTTATAGCAATCAGCCCCAGCATTTT. Encoded protein: CSVSYSNQPQHF.

The rearrangement uses TRBV7-3 and TRBJ2-7; D not certain. This CDR3 comprises 14 residues. Germline CDR1 and CDR2: SGHTA and FQGTGA. Trimming removed 3 bases from V and 6 bases from J, with 15 bases in between. The CDR3 coding sequence is TGTGCCAGCAGCTTTCGGCCCGATCGGGTCGAGCAGTACGTC. This encodes CASSFRPDRVEQYV.

V usage is TRBV29-1 and J usage is TRBJ2-7; 7 bases line up with TRBD1. This CDR3 has 14 residues. Germline CDR1 and CDR2: SQVTM and ANQGSEA. V lost 0 bases and J lost 4; bases outside the gene matches: 6. The CDR3 DNA is TGCAGCGTTGAAGAAGACAGGGTGGGATACGAGCAGTACTTC. This translates into CSVEEDRVGYEQYF.

Worth noting for this clone: In the same sample, other DNA sequences code for this CDR3. The chain links TRBV24-1 to TRBJ1-2; D gene ambiguous. This CDR3 has 12 amino acids. The ends were cut back, 4 bases at V and 4 bases at J, with 6 bases in the middle. Germline CDR1 is KGHDR and CDR2 is SFDVKD. CDR3 sequence (DNA): TGTGCCACCAGTGACTACAGCTATGGCTACACCTTC. Encoded protein: CATSDYSYGYTF.

V usage is TRBV19 and J usage is TRBJ1-1, with D uncertain. CDR1 LNHDA and CDR2 SQIVND come from the germline V gene (reference sequence). The CDR3 loop spans 14 amino acids. Trimming removed 3 bases at V and 4 bases at J, with 12 bases between. The CDR3 reads CASSIRREVTEAFF. The CDR3 DNA reads TGTGCCAGTAGTATCCGACGGGAGGTCACTGAAGCTTTCTTT.